These T cell receptor beta chains were read from a single sample in a study of blood T cell repertoires in COVID-19. Measured with immunoSEQ multiplex PCR; TCRdb has only the in-frame clones, and not every one. The data hold 130,000 or so clones, with around four fifths observed a single time. The sample taken for sequencing was peripheral blood. All receptors come from a human donor in a cohort sampled during active COVID-19. Each CDR3 is given with its conserved first and last residue. A D gene is named only where the DNA matches it firmly. Size tells how often a clone was seen (once, few, many) or the class of an expanded clone, and some rows leave it out.

TRBJ1-2,TRBV6-5,-,TRBD1,TGTGCCAGCAGTTACTTTGGGGACAGGAAGAATGGCTACACCTTC,CASSYFGDRKNGYTF
TRBJ1-3,TRBV6-5,once,-,TGTGCCAGCAGTTACGGCGGACTGAGCTCTGGAAACACCATATATTTT,CASSYGGLSSGNTIYF
TRBJ2-1,TRBV7-2,-,-,TGTGCCAGCAGCTTAGGTGTGGACCAGGGTGAGCAGTTCTTC,CASSLGVDQGEQFF
TRBJ2-1,TRBV5-8,-,TRBD2,TGTGCCAGCAGCTTGGCCGTCCTAGCGGGCCTATACAATGAGCAGTTCTTC,CASSLAVLAGLYNEQFF
TRBJ1-2,TRBV5-4,-,-,TGTGCCAGCAGCTTGGCGGGAGCCGGCGGCTACACCTTC,CASSLAGAGGYTF
TRBJ1-2,TRBV4-1,few,-,TGCGCCAGCAGCCAAGAGTACGGGCAGCGGGGCTACACCTTC,CASSQEYGQRGYTF
TRBJ2-2,TRBV19,-,-,TGTGCCACCAAGGGACATCGAAACACCGGGGAGCTGTTTTTT,CATKGHRNTGELFF
TRBJ1-1,TRBV28,-,-,TGTGCCAGCAGTCCAATGAACACTGAAGCTTTCTTT,CASSPMNTEAFF
TRBJ1-5,TRBV12-3/TRBV12-4,-,-,TGTGCCAGCAGTTCCCGGGTTGGCCAGCCCCAGCATTTT,CASSSRVGQPQHF
TRBJ2-3,TRBV30,-,-,TGTGCCTGGAGTGAACGGGAGACGACAGATACGCAGTATTTT,CAWSERETTDTQYF
TRBJ1-1,TRBV5-1,-,TRBD1,TGCGCCAGCAGCTTGCGGACAGGGGGCGGCACTGAAGCTTTCTTT,CASSLRTGGGTEAFF
TRBJ2-1,TRBV7-8,-,-,TGTGCCAGCAGCTTGGGCATCGGGAGCCCTGCCCACAATGAGCAGTTCTTC,CASSLGIGSPAHNEQFF
TRBJ2-5,TRBV18,-,-,TGTGCCAGCTCACCGCGACAGGGACTTGGGGAGACCCAGTACTTC,CASSPRQGLGETQYF
TRBJ2-7,TRBV30,-,TRBD1,TGTGCCTGGAGTTGGACAGGGAACGAGCAGTACTTC,CAWSWTGNEQYF
TRBJ2-1,TRBV10-2,-,TRBD2,TGCGCCAGCCGTCTAGCGGGAGTGATCAATGAGCAGTTCTTC,CASRLAGVINEQFF
TRBJ1-2,TRBV3-1/TRBV3-2,-,-,TGTGCCAGCAGCCAAGATTTTGGCACCTCTGGCCTCTATGGCTACACCTTC,CASSQDFGTSGLYGYTF
TRBJ2-2,TRBV5-8,-,TRBD2,TGTGCCAGCAGCTTTGGACTAGCGGCGAACACCGGGGAGCTGTTTTTT,CASSFGLAANTGELFF
TRBJ1-1,TRBV19,-,-,TGTGCCAGCCAGTCGTTTTTGAACACTGAAGCTTTCTTT,CASQSFLNTEAFF
TRBJ1-1,TRBV5-8,-,TRBD1,TGTGCCAGCATATACAGGGGGGGATGGAGGAACACTGAAGCTTTCTTT,CASIYRGGWRNTEAFF
TRBJ1-3,TRBV28,-,-,TGTGCCAGCAGTTTATCGCAGTCGGGTGGAAACACCATATATTTT,CASSLSQSGGNTIYF
TRBJ1-6,TRBV6-5,-,-,TGTGCCAGCAGTTACTCGAACAGGGACAATTCACCCCTCCACTTT,CASSYSNRDNSPLHF
TRBJ2-3,TRBV7-2,-,TRBD2,TGTGCCAGCAGCCTGGGACTAGGCGGGGGTACGCAGTATTTT,CASSLGLGGGTQYF
TRBJ2-7,TRBV6-5,-,-,TGTGCCAGCAGTCACCCGACAGTAGAGCAGTACTTC,CASSHPTVEQYF
TRBJ1-2,TRBV12-3/TRBV12-4,-,TRBD1,TGTGCCAGCACCGTGCAGGGGGCATATGGCTACACCTTC,CASTVQGAYGYTF
TRBJ1-2,TRBV6-6,-,-,TGTGCCAGCAGTTACGAGACTGGGGGCTACACCTTC,CASSYETGGYTF
TRBJ2-1,TRBV19,-,TRBD1,TGTGCCAGTAGTATTGGGACAGAGGAGTTCTTC,CASSIGTEEFF
TRBJ2-2,TRBV24-1,-,TRBD2,TGTGCCACCCGGACTAGCGGGGATGTCGGGGAGCTGTTTTTT,CATRTSGDVGELFF
TRBJ2-2,TRBV5-4,-,TRBD2,TGTGCCACCCTCGCTCGGGGAGGGGCGGACACCGGGGAGCTGTTTTTT,CATLARGGADTGELFF
TRBJ1-6,TRBV3-1/TRBV3-2,-,-,TGTGCCAGCAGCCAAAGAGGCAGTTTCTCCTATAATTCACCCCTCCACTTT,CASSQRGSFSYNSPLHF
TRBJ2-7,TRBV2,once,-,TGTGCCAGCAGTGGGGGCATCACCTACGAGCAGTACTTC,CASSGGITYEQYF
TRBJ2-5,TRBV30,-,-,TGTGCCTGGTCCCCGTTGACAGGGCGGGGAGAGACCCAGTACTTC,CAWSPLTGRGETQYF
TRBJ1-4,TRBV30,-,-,TGTGCCTGGACCAGAGGCGAGAGGAAACTGTTTTTT,CAWTRGERKLFF
TRBJ2-6,TRBV6-2/TRBV6-3,-,-,TGTGCCAGCAGTTACCCGACGGGGTCCTTAAGGGCCAACGTCCTGACTTTC,CASSYPTGSLRANVLTF
TRBJ2-2,TRBV4-3,-,TRBD1,TGCGCCAGCAGCCAAGGAATAGGACAGGGACGCGGGGAGCTGTTTTTT,CASSQGIGQGRGELFF
TRBJ1-1,TRBV6-5,-,-,TGTGCCAGCAGTTCACGTACAGGGAACACTGAAGCTTTCTTT,CASSSRTGNTEAFF
TRBJ2-3,TRBV19,-,-,TGTGCCAGTAGTTTGGGGGCAGGGACAGATACGCAGTATTTT,CASSLGAGTDTQYF
TRBJ1-5,TRBV6-5,-,-,TGTGCCAGCAGCGCCGAGTGGAGCAATCAGCCCCAGCATTTT,CASSAEWSNQPQHF
TRBJ2-3,TRBV9,-,TRBD1,TGTGCCAGCAGCCCGAGGACAGGGGGTGGCACAGATACGCAGTATTTT,CASSPRTGGGTDTQYF
TRBJ1-1,TRBV11-2,-,-,TGTGCCAGCAGCTTAGGCGGGGGCAGGAGCACTGAAGCTTTCTTT,CASSLGGGRSTEAFF
TRBJ1-4,TRBV20-1,-,TRBD1,TGCAGTGCTAGTCAGGGGGTAGGGGAAAAACTGTTTTTT,CSASQGVGEKLFF